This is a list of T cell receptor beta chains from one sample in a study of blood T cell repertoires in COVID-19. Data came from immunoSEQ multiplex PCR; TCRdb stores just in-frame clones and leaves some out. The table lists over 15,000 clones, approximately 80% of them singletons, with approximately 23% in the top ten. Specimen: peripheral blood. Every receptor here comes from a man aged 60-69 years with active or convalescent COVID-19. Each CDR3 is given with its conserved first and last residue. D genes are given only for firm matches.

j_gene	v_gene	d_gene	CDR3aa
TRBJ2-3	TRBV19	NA	CASSVRGSTDTQYF
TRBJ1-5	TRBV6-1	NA	CASSEFSIGQNQPQHF
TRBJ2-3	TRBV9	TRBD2	CASSVRTTTSGYTDTQYF
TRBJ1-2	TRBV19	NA	CASSIDLPQGVRSYGYTF
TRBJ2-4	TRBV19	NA	CASSADSTQAKNIQYF
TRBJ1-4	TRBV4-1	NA	CASSQEGERREKLFF
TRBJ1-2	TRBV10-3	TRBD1	CAISDGGQGIRGYTF
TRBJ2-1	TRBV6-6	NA	CASSYSQVVDEQFF
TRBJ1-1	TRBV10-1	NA	CASSDSTGMNTEAFF
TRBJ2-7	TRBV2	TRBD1	CATRRTGRIDEQYF
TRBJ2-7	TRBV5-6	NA	CASSLYGGSSYEQYF
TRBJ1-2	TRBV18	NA	CASSPFSGGLDGYTF
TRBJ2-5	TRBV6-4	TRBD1	CASSPFPGTGNQETQYF